This TCR beta chain was captured in a study of T cell responses to AZD1222 COVID-19 vaccine. Only in-frame clones appear in the TCRdb table, and some are missing; sequencing was by immunoSEQ multiplex PCR. The table has roughly 110,000 clones, roughly nine tenths seen once. The source material was peripheral blood, sampled on day 0 of AZD1222 vaccination. The sequence derives from an adult in good health.

CDR3 nucleotides: TGTGCCAGCAGTGGTAGAGAGGGGAGGAGGGATAGCAATCAGCCCCAGCATTTT. Protein: CASSGREGRRDSNQPQHF. The V and J genes are TRBV9 and TRBJ1-5, with D perhaps TRBD1 (5 bases). The CDR3 extends over 18 amino acids. Germline-derived CDR1 and CDR2 are SGDLS and YYNGEE. Trimming cost V 5 bases and J 0 bases, with 21 bases left between them.